This paragraph covers one T cell receptor (beta chain) sequence. Its antigen is currently unknown. The read ends 3 residues before the CDR3 terminus; that terminus is restored from the germline J gene. CDR1 and CDR2 (germline): MNHEY, SVGEGT. Unmatched junction bases numbered 6, after V lost 6 bases and J lost 2 bases. This CDR3 is 15 amino acids long. The data were obtained in a study of T cells in women clearing cervical HPV infection. Overall study context: Blood came at first lesion visit for cases, post-clearance for controls.

HPV was found by MY09/MY11 PCR and dot-blot genotyping. Whole-study results and caveats: CIN3+ cases had significantly higher TCR repertoire richness than controls, but evenness did not differ.

Measured with immunoSEQ multiplex PCR; TCRdb has only the in-frame clones, and not every one. The sample features about 20,000 clones, with 3.2% in its top ten. The chain combines TRBV6-2 or TRBV6-3 with TRBJ2-2; 7 positions agree with TRBD2. The sequenced sample was blood buffy coat. This clonotype was obtained from a woman between 18 and 69 years old with a cervical HPV16 infection that either progressed to CIN3+ or cleared (not recorded which). Here the CDR3 reads CASRTGTTNTGELFF. The CDR3 DNA, read in part, is TGTGCCAGCAGAACCGGGACTACAAACACCGGGGAG.